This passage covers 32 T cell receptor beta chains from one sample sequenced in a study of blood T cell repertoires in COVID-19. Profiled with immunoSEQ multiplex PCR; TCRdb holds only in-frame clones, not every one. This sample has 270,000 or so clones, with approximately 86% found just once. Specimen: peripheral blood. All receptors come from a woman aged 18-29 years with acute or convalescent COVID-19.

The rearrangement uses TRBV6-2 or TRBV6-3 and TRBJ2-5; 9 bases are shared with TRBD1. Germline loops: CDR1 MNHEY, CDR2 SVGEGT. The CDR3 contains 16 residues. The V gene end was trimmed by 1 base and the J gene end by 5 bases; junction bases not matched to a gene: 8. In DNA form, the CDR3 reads TGTGCCAGCAGTTACTTCGGGACAGGGCCAGGGGAGACCCAGTACTTC. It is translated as CASSYFGTGPGETQYF.

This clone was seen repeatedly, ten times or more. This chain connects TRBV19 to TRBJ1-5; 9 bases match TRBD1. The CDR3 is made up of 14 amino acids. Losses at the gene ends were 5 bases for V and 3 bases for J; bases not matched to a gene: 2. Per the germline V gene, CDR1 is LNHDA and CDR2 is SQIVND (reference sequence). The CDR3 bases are TGTGCCAGTAGTGAACAGGGGGCCAATCAGCCCCAGCATTTT. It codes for CASSEQGANQPQHF.

The DNA of the CDR3 is TGTGCCAGCTCACCAAGCAGGACTAGCGATCATGAGCAGTTCTTC. Residues: CASSPSRTSDHEQFF. V gene TRBV18 combines with J gene TRBJ2-1; 9 bases are a match to TRBD2. The CDR3 runs 15 residues. CDR1 is KGHSH and CDR2 is LQKENI in the germline V gene. Germline trimming cut 2 bases from V and 8 bases from J; bases unmatched to any gene: 7.

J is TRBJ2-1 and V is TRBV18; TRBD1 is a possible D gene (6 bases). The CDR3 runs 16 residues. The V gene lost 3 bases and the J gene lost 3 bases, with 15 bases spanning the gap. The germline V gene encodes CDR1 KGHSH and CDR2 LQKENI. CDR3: CASSPASTGRYNEQFF. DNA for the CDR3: TGTGCCAGCTCACCTGCGAGCACAGGGCGCTACAATGAGCAGTTCTTC.

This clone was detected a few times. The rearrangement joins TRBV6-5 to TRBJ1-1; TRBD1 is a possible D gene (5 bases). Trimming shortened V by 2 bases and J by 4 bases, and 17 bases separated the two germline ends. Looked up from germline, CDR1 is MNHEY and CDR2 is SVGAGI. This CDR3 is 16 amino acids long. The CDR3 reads CASSYRRTSLGTEAFF. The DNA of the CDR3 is TGTGCCAGCAGTTACCGCCGGACATCACTGGGCACTGAAGCTTTCTTT.

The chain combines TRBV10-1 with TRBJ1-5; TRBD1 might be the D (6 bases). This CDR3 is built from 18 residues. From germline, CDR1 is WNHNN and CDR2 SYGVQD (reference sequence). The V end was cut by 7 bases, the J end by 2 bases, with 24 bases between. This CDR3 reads CASTRCQGRGTRNQPQHF. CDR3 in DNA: TGCGCCAGCACGCGCTGCCAGGGGAGGGGGACGCGCAATCAGCCCCAGCATTTT.

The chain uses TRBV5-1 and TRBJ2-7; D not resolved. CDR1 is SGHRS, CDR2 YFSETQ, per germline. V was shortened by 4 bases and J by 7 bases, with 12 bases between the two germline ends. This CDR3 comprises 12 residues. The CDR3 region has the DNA TGCGCCAGCAGCCCGGTGGTTGGTGAGCAGTACTTC. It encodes CASSPVVGEQYF.

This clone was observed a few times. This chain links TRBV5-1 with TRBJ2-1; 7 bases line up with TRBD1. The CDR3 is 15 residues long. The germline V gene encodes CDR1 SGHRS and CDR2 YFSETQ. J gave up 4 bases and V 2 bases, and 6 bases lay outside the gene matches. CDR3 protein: CASSFGTVSYNEQFF. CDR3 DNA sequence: TGCGCCAGCAGCTTCGGGACAGTATCGTACAATGAGCAGTTCTTC.

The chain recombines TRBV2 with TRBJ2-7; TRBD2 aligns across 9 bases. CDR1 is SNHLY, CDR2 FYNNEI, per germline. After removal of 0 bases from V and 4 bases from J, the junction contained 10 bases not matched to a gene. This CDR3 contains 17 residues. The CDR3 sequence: CASSEALPIAGEYEQYF. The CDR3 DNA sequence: TGTGCCAGCAGTGAAGCACTTCCTATAGCGGGGGAGTACGAGCAGTACTTC.

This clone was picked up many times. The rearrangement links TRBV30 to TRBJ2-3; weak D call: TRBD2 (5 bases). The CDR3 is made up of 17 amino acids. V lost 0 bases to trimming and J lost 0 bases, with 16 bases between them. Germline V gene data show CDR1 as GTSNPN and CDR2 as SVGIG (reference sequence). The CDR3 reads CAWSVLAGGVSTDTQYF. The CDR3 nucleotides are TGTGCCTGGAGTGTACTGGCGGGTGGTGTGAGCACAGATACGCAGTATTTT.

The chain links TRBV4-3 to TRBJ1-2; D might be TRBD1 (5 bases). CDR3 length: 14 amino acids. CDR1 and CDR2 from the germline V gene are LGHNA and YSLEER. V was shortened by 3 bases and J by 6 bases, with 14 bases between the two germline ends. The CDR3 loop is CASSQEEGWNGYTF. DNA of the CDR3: TGCGCCAGCAGCCAGGAGGAGGGGTGGAATGGCTACACCTTC.

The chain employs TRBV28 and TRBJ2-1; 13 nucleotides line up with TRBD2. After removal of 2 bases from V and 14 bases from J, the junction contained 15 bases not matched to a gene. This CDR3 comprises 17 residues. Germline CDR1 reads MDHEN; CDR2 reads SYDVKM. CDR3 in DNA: TGTGCCAGCAGTTTAGGTTTGGGGGGACTAGCGGGGTCCGAGGAGTTCTTC. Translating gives CASSLGLGGLAGSEEFF.

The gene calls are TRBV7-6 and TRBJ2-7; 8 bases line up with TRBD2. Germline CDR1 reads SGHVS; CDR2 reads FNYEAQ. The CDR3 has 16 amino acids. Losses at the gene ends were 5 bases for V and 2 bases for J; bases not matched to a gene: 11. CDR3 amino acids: CASSPGSGGRAYEQYF. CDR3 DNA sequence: TGTGCCAGCAGCCCCGGTTCGGGGGGGAGGGCCTACGAGCAGTACTTC.

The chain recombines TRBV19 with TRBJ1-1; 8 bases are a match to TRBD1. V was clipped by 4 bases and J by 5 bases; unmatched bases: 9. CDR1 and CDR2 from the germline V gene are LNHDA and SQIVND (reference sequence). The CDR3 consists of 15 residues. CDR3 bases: TGTGCCAGTAGTACCCGGACAGGGTGGCGGACTGAAGCTTTCTTT. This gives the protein CASSTRTGWRTEAFF.

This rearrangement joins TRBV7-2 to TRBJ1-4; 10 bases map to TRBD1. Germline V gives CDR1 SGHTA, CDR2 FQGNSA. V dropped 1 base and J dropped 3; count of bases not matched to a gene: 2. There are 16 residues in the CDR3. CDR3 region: CASSLVGTGANEKLFF. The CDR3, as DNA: TGTGCCAGCAGCTTAGTAGGGACAGGGGCTAATGAAAAACTGTTTTTT.

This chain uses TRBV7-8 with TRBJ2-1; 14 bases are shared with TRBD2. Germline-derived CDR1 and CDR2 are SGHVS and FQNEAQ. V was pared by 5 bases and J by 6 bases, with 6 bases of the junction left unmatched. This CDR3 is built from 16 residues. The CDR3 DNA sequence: TGTGCCAGCAGCCCAACCGGGACTAGCGGGAGCAATGAGCAGTTCTTC. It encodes CASSPTGTSGSNEQFF.

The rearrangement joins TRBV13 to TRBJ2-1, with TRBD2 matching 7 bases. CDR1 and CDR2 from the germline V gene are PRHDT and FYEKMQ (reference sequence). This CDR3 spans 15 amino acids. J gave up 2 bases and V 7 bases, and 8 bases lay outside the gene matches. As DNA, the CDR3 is TGTGCCAGCATCGGGGAGGGTCCGACCTACAATGAGCAGTTCTTC. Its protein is CASIGEGPTYNEQFF.

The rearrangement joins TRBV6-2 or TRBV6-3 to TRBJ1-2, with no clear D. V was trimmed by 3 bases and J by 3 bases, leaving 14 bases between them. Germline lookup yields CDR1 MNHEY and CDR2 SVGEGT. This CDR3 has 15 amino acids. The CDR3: CASSYVPSVDYGYTF. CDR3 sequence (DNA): TGTGCCAGCAGTTATGTTCCCTCGGTTGACTATGGCTACACCTTC.

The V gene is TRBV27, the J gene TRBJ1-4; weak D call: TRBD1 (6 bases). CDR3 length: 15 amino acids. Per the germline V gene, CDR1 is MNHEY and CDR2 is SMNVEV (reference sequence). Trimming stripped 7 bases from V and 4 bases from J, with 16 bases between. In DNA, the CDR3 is TGTGCCAGCAAGAGGGGGGGGCTTAATAATGAAAAACTGTTTTTT. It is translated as CASKRGGLNNEKLFF.

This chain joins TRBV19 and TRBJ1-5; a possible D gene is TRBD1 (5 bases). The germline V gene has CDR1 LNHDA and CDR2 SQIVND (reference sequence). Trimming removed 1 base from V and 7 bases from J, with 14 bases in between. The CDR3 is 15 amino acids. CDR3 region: CASSIVPGPEQPQHF. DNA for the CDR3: TGTGCCAGTAGTATAGTACCAGGGCCGGAGCAGCCCCAGCATTTT.

CDR3 in amino acids: CASSEQGGAGANVLTF. In DNA form, the CDR3 reads TGTGCCAGCAGTGAACAGGGAGGGGCTGGGGCCAACGTCCTGACTTTC. The genes are TRBV6-1 and TRBJ2-6; TRBD2 matches at 7 bases. V shed 2 bases and J 2 bases; nucleotides not matched to a gene: 3. Per the germline V gene, CDR1 is MNHNS and CDR2 is SASEGT. The CDR3 covers 16 residues.

This chain's CDR3 is CASRDILDQPQHF. The CDR3, as DNA: TGTGCCAGTAGAGACATCTTGGATCAGCCCCAGCATTTT. The genes are TRBV19 and TRBJ1-5; D not resolved. Trimming cost V 6 bases and J 5 bases, with 11 bases left between them. CDR3 length equals 13 residues. Looked up from germline, CDR1 is LNHDA and CDR2 is SQIVND (reference sequence). The full variable domain, rest sourced from reference TRBV19 and TRBJ1-5, is DGGITQSPKYLFRKEGQNVTLSCEQNLNHDAMYWYRQDPGQGLRLIYYSQIVNDFQKGDIAEGYSVSREKKESFPLTVTSAQKNPTAFYLCASRDILDQPQHFGDGTRLSIL.

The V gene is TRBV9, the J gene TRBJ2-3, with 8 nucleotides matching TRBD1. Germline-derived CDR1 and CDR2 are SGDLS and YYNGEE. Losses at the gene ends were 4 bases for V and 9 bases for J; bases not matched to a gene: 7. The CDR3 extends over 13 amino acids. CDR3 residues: CASSPSGQGTQYF. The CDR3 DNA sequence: TGTGCCAGCAGCCCCTCCGGACAGGGCACGCAGTATTTT.

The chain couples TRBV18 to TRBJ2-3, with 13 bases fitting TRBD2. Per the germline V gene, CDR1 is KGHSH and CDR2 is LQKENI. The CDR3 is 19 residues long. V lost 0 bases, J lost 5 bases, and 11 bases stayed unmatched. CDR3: CASSPPGTGLAGYEDTQYF. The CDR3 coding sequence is TGTGCCAGCTCACCACCGGGTACGGGACTAGCGGGATATGAAGATACGCAGTATTTT.

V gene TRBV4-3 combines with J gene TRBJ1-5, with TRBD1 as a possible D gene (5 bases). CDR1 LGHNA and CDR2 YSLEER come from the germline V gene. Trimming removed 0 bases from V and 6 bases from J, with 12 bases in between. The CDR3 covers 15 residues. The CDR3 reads CASSQDVQGGQPQHF. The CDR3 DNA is TGCGCCAGCAGCCAAGATGTGCAGGGTGGTCAGCCCCAGCATTTT.

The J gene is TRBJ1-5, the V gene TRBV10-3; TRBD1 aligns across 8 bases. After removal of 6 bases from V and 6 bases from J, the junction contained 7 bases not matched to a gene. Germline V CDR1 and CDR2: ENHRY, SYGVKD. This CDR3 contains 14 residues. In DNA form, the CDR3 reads TGTGCCATCAGGGCTGACAGGGGAGGTCAGCCCCAGCATTTT. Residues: CAIRADRGGQPQHF.

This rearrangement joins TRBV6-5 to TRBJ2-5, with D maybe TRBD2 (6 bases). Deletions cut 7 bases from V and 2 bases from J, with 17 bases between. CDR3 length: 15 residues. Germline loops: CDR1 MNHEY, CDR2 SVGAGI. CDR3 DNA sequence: TGTGCCAGCACCGTCGGGACGGGAGCACAAGAGACCCAGTACTTC. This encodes CASTVGTGAQETQYF.

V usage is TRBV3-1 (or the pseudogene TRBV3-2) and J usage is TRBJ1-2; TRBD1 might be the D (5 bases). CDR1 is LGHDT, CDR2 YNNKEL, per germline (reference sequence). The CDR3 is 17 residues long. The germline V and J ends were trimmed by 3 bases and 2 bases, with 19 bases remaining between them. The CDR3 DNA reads TGTGCCAGCAGCCATTTCCTGGTGGGGGGTGTCAACTATGGCTACACCTTC. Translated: CASSHFLVGGVNYGYTF.

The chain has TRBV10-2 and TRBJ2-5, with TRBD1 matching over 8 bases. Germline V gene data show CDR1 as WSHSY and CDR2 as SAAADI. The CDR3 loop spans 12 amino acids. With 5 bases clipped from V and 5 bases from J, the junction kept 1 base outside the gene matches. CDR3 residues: CASSQGAETQYF. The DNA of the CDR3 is TGCGCCAGCAGTCAGGGGGCTGAGACCCAGTACTTC.

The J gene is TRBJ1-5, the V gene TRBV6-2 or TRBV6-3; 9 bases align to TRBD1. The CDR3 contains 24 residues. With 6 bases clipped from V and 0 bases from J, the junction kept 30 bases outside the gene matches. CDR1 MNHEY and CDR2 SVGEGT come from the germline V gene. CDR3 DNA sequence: TGTGCCAGCAGCCAACGAAAAGCATTCTCCGGGACAGGGAGCCCGTTCTATAGCAATCAGCCCCAGCATTTT. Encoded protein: CASSQRKAFSGTGSPFYSNQPQHF.

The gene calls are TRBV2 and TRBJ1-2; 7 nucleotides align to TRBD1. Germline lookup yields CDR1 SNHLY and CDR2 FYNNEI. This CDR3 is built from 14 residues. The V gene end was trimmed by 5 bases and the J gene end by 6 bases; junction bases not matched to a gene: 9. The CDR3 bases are TGTGCCAGCAGTTACTACCCACAGGGGAATGGCTACACCTTC. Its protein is CASSYYPQGNGYTF.

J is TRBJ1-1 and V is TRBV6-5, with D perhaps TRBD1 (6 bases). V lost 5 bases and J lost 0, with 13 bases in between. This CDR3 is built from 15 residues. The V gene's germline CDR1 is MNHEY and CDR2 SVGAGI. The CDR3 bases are TGTGCCAGCAGTCCAGGACAGCTCATGAACACTGAAGCTTTCTTT. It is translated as CASSPGQLMNTEAFF.